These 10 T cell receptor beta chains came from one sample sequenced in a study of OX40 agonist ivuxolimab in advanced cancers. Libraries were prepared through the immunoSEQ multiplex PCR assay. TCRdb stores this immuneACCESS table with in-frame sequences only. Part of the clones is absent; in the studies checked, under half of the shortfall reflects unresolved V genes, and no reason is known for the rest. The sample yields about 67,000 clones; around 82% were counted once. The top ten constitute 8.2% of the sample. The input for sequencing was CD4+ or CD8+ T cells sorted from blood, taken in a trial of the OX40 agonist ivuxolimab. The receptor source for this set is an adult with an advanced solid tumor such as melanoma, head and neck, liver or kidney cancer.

CDR3 sequence (DNA): TGTGCCAGCAGTCAAGGACAGGGGGCACGTTATGGCTACACCTTC. Protein sequence: CASSQGQGARYGYTF. The chain couples TRBV2 to TRBJ1-2; 11 bases fit TRBD1. CDR3 size: 15 residues. Germline CDR1 SNHLY, CDR2 FYNNEI. Trimming took 5 bases from V and 5 from J; bases not matched to a gene: 7. Full variable domain (rest looked up from reference TRBV2 and TRBJ1-2): EPEVTQTPSHQVTQMGQEVILRCVPISNHLYFYWYRQILGQKVEFLVSFYNNEISEKSEIFDDQFSVERPDGSNFTLKIRSTKLEDSAMYFCASSQGQGARYGYTFGSGTRLTVV.

This CDR3 is CASSLSGRGGNQPQHF. In nucleotides, the CDR3 is TGTGCCAGCAGCTTGAGTGGCAGGGGTGGCAATCAGCCCCAGCATTTT. This chain connects TRBV5-6 to TRBJ1-5; perhaps TRBD1 as D (6 bases). The CDR3 contains 16 residues. Germline V gene sequence: CDR1 SGHDT, CDR2 YYEEEE. Trimming took 1 base from V and 2 from J, leaving 13 bases between them.

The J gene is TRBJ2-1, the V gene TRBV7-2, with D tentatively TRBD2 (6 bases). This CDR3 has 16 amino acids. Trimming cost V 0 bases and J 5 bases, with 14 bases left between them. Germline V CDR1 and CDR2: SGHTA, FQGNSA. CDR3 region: CASSLALGRGHNEQFF. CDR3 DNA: TGTGCCAGCAGCTTAGCTCTCGGGCGGGGCCACAATGAGCAGTTCTTC.

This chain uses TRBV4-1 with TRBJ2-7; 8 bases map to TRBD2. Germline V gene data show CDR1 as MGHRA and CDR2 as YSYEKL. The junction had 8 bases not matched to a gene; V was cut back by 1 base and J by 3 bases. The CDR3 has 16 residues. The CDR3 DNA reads TGCGCCAGCAGCCAAGCACCGGGACGGGGGGGCTACGAGCAGTACGTC. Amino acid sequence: CASSQAPGRGGYEQYV.

The CDR3 coding sequence is TGTGCCAGTAGTATAGATCTAATATCTCGCCCCGATAGCAATCAGCCCCAGCATTTT. Its translation is CASSIDLISRPDSNQPQHF. The chain joins TRBV19 to TRBJ1-5; D not resolved. V lost 0 bases and J 0 bases, leaving 18 bases between the germline ends. Germline-derived CDR1 and CDR2 are LNHDA and SQIVND (reference sequence). The CDR3 runs 19 residues.

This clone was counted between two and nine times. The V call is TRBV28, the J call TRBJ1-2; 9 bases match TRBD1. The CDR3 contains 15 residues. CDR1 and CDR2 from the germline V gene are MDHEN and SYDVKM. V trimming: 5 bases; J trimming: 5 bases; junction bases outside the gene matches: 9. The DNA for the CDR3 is TGTGCCAGCAGTGCCCCCGGGACAGGGAGTTATGGCTACACCTTC. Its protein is CASSAPGTGSYGYTF.

The CDR3 region is CASNLREAKNIQYF. In DNA, the CDR3 is TGTGCCAGCAACCTCAGGGAGGCCAAAAACATTCAGTACTTC. The V gene is TRBV6-1, the J gene TRBJ2-4, with D perhaps given as TRBD1 or TRBD2 (5 bases each). CDR3 size: 14 residues. V was shortened by 7 bases and J by 1 base, with 11 bases between the two germline ends. Germline V gene lookup returns CDR1 MNHNS and CDR2 SASEGT.

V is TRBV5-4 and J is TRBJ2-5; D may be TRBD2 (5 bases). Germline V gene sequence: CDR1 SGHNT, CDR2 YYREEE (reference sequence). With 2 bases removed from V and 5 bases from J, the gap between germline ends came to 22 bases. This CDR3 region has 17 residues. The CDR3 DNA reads TGTGCCAGCAGCTTCGGACTGGTAGTCGGGCCCGGGGAGACCCAGTACTTC. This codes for CASSFGLVVGPGETQYF.

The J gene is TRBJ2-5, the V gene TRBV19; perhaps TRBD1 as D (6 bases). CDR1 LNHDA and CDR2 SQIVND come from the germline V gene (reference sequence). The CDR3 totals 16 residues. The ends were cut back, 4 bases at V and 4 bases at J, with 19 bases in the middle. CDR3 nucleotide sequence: TGTGCCAGTAGTAGAATGTGGACAGAGGGAACAGAGACCCAGTACTTC. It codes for CASSRMWTEGTETQYF.

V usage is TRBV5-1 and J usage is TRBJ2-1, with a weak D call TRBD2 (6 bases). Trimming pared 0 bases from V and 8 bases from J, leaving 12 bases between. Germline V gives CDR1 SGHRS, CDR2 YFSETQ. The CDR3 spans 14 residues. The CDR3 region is CASSLAGGVDEQFF. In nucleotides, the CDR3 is TGCGCCAGCAGCTTGGCCGGAGGGGTGGATGAGCAGTTCTTC.